A single sample is the source of the 32 T cell receptor beta chains below, sequenced in a study of cytomegalovirus exposure and HLA in healthy donors. PCR involved 60 Vbeta and 13 Jbeta primers. Data came from immunoSEQ multiplex PCR; TCRdb stores just in-frame clones and leaves some out. The sample records 120,000 to 150,000 clones, about 75% being singletons. Input material: PBMCs. These receptors were obtained from a male donor in good health and CMV-seronegative.

The chain carries TRBV7-2 and TRBJ2-1; 12 nucleotides match TRBD2. The V gene end was trimmed by 4 bases and the J gene end by 7 bases; junction bases not matched to a gene: 8. The CDR3 covers 16 residues. From germline, CDR1 is SGHTA and CDR2 FQGNSA. CDR3 nucleotides: TGTGCCAGCAGCTCCAGACTAGCGGGAGTTGGGAATGAGCAGTTCTTC. This codes for CASSSRLAGVGNEQFF.

V gene TRBV5-1 combines with J gene TRBJ2-1; 11 bases fit TRBD1. V lost 4 bases, J lost 7 bases, and 7 bases stayed unmatched. Looked up from germline, CDR1 is SGHRS and CDR2 is YFSETQ. This CDR3 region has 15 residues. DNA for the CDR3: TGCGCCAGCAGCAAACGGACAGGGGGCGCTAATGAGCAGTTCTTC. Translation: CASSKRTGGANEQFF.

The chain employs TRBV19 and TRBJ1-1; 7 bases agree with TRBD1. Trimming took 7 bases from V and 6 from J; bases not matched to a gene: 14. Germline V gene sequence: CDR1 LNHDA, CDR2 SQIVND (reference sequence). The CDR3 sequence is 15 residues long. This CDR3 is CASTPTGRFGAEAFF. The CDR3 DNA follows: TGTGCCAGTACCCCGACAGGGAGGTTCGGTGCTGAAGCTTTCTTT.

The chain is built from TRBV11-1 and TRBJ2-3; 7 nucleotides agree with TRBD2. With V trimmed by 4 bases and J by 5 bases, 12 bases remained unmatched. This CDR3 comprises 16 residues. The germline V gene encodes CDR1 SGHAT and CDR2 FQDESV (reference sequence). CDR3 in amino acids: CASSSGLGRAQDTQYF. The CDR3 nucleotides read TGTGCCAGCAGCTCTGGACTAGGCCGGGCCCAAGATACGCAGTATTTT.

This clone was detected once. The CDR3: CASTTGGNQPQHF. The CDR3 nucleotides are TGTGCCAGTACTACAGGGGGCAATCAGCCCCAGCATTTT. The chain uses TRBV19 and TRBJ1-5; TRBD1 matches 7 bases. V lost 7 bases and J lost 2; bases outside the gene matches: 2. Germline V CDR1 and CDR2: LNHDA, SQIVND (reference sequence). This CDR3 is 13 amino acids long.

The J gene is TRBJ1-3, the V gene TRBV11-2, with D uncertain. Per germline, CDR1 SGHAT and CDR2 FQNNGV. V dropped 5 bases and J dropped 0 bases, with 17 bases sitting between them. The CDR3 sequence is 17 residues long. CDR3 nucleotides: TGTGCCAGCAGCAAATCGTTCCTGTCTAGCTCTGGAAACACCATATATTTT. Amino acid sequence: CASSKSFLSSSGNTIYF. Combining the CDR3 with reference TRBV11-2 and TRBJ1-3 gives the whole variable domain EAGVAQSPRYKIIEKRQSVAFWCNPISGHATLYWYQQILGQGPKLLIQFQNNGVVDDSQLPKDRFSAERLKGVDSTLKIQPAKLEDSAVYLCASSKSFLSSSGNTIYFGEGSWLTVV.

This clone was detected a few times. The chain couples TRBV6-5 to TRBJ2-7; D remains unclear. The germline V and J ends were trimmed by 7 bases and 1 base, with 11 bases remaining between them. CDR1 MNHEY and CDR2 SVGAGI come from the germline V gene. The CDR3 runs 13 residues. CDR3 protein: CASKRPGSYEQYF. The CDR3, as DNA: TGTGCCAGCAAAAGGCCCGGGTCCTACGAGCAGTACTTC.

V and J are TRBV29-1 and TRBJ2-1, with D uncertain. Germline V gives CDR1 SQVTM, CDR2 ANQGSEA. Trimming removed 7 bases from V and 0 bases from J, with 13 bases in between. The CDR3 is made up of 14 amino acids. DNA for the CDR3: TGCAGCGCCGACTCACCACACTCCTACAATGAGCAGTTCTTC. The encoded protein is CSADSPHSYNEQFF.

The chain uses TRBV4-1 and TRBJ1-2, with 11 bases fitting TRBD1. CDR3 length equals 15 residues. The J segment lost 2 bases and the V segment lost 3 bases, leaving 2 bases of the junction unmatched. Germline V gives CDR1 MGHRA, CDR2 YSYEKL. CDR3 sequence: CASSQGTGGNYGYTF. The CDR3 bases are TGCGCCAGCAGCCAGGGGACAGGGGGAAACTATGGCTACACCTTC.

With respect to this clone: This CDR3 fails to terminate in the conserved phenylalanine or tryptophan, so it likely reflects a read error. This sequence joins TRBV5-1 and TRBJ1-1; a possible D gene is TRBD1 (6 bases). Germline CDR1 is SGHRS and CDR2 is YFSETQ. This CDR3 is 14 amino acids long. CDR3 region: CASSSEGGNPEAFL. DNA of the CDR3: TGCGCCAGCAGCTCCGAGGGGGGGAACCCTGAAGCTTTCCTT.

The V call is TRBV10-3, the J call TRBJ2-1; 8 nucleotides match TRBD2. Germline V lookup: CDR1 ENHRY, CDR2 SYGVKD. With V trimmed by 4 bases and J by 1 base, 0 bases remained unmatched. The CDR3 consists of 14 residues. CDR3 loop: CAISVAGSYNEQFF. The DNA for the CDR3 is TGTGCCATCAGTGTAGCGGGATCCTACAATGAGCAGTTCTTC.

V and J are TRBV18 and TRBJ1-5, with a tentative D call TRBD1 (5 bases). This CDR3 comprises 16 residues. The V gene lost 2 bases and the J gene lost 3 bases, with 14 bases spanning the gap. From germline, CDR1 is KGHSH and CDR2 LQKENI. This chain's CDR3 is CASSPFSTDLNQPQHF. The CDR3, as DNA: TGTGCCAGCTCACCATTTTCGACAGACCTCAATCAGCCCCAGCATTTT.

The chain links TRBV7-2 to TRBJ1-2; D is undetermined. V was clipped by 3 bases and J by 8 bases, with 13 bases between them. Germline V gives CDR1 SGHTA, CDR2 FQGNSA. The CDR3 consists of 13 residues. The CDR3 DNA follows: TGTGCCAGCAGCTTGGGTCATCGGGAGGGCTACACCTTC. This translates into CASSLGHREGYTF.

This chain connects TRBV10-3 to TRBJ2-1, with TRBD1 identical over 10 bases. CDR1 is ENHRY, CDR2 SYGVKD, per germline. The CDR3 is 15 amino acids. V shed 4 bases, J shed 6 bases, and the junction held 6 bases outside the gene matches. The CDR3 spells CAISVGTGASNEQFF. In DNA form, the CDR3 reads TGTGCCATCAGTGTAGGGACAGGGGCGAGCAATGAGCAGTTCTTC.

This clone was recorded a few times. CDR3 protein: CASSLTGTGGSGAKNIQYF. CDR3 nucleotide sequence: TGTGCCAGCAGCTTGACGGGGACAGGCGGTTCCGGAGCCAAAAACATTCAGTACTTC. The chain links TRBV5-6 to TRBJ2-4; 8 bases match TRBD1. The CDR3 totals 19 residues. Unmatched junction bases numbered 12, after V lost 1 base and J lost 0 bases. From germline, CDR1 is SGHDT and CDR2 YYEEEE.

This clone was counted once. The chain is built from TRBV29-1 and TRBJ1-2; 8 bases match TRBD1. The CDR3 spans 12 residues. CDR1 SQVTM and CDR2 ANQGSEA come from the germline V gene. The junction had 6 bases not matched to a gene; V was cut back by 5 bases and J by 7 bases. The CDR3 spells CSVPYDRGGYTF. In DNA form, the CDR3 reads TGCAGCGTTCCCTACGACAGGGGTGGCTACACCTTC.

This chain connects TRBV11-3 to TRBJ2-5; TRBD1 matches at 7 bases. The J call is uncertain, as TRBJ2-7 better fits the DNA end. CDR3 size: 15 residues. Germline V gene data show CDR1 as SGHNT and CDR2 as YENEEA. The CDR3 nucleotides are TGTGCCAGCAGCTACTCGGAACAGGGGTATTACGAGCAGTACTTC. It encodes CASSYSEQGYYEQYF.

This clone appeared a single time. The genes are TRBV30 and TRBJ1-3; the match to TRBD1 covers 8 bases. The CDR3 consists of 15 residues. The germline gives CDR1 GTSNPN, CDR2 SVGIG (reference sequence). J gave up 3 bases and V 1 base, and 5 bases lay outside the gene matches. The CDR3 DNA sequence: TGTGCCTGGAGTGCCCCGGACAGGGATGGAAACACCATATATTTT. This encodes CAWSAPDRDGNTIYF.

The chain carries TRBV4-1 and TRBJ2-7; D is uncertain. Between the trimmed V and J ends, which lost 1 base and 0 bases, there was a span of 10 bases. Per the germline V gene, CDR1 is MGHRA and CDR2 is YSYEKL. The length of the CDR3 is 15 residues. The CDR3 DNA is TGCGCCAGCAGCCAAGGTTCTCATAGCTCCTACGAGCAGTACTTC. Translation gives CASSQGSHSSYEQYF.

The chain has TRBV7-9 and TRBJ1-5; the D is unclear. From germline, CDR1 is SEHNR and CDR2 FQNEAQ (reference sequence). The CDR3 sequence is 13 residues long. V gave up 5 bases and J gave up 4 bases, with 9 bases separating them. CDR3 region: CASSRRGNQPQHF. CDR3 bases: TGTGCCAGCAGCCGCCGAGGGAATCAGCCCCAGCATTTT.

The chain recombines TRBV7-8 with TRBJ2-3; D remains ambiguous. The V and J ends lost 4 bases and 0 bases respectively, with 11 bases between them. This CDR3 has 15 residues. The germline gives CDR1 SGHVS, CDR2 FQNEAQ. The CDR3 DNA sequence: TGTGCCAGCAGCTCATCTGGCAGGAGCACAGATACGCAGTATTTT. Protein sequence: CASSSSGRSTDTQYF.

The chain carries TRBV6-5 and TRBJ2-7; 7 bases are shared with TRBD2. With V trimmed by 4 bases and J by 1 base, 10 bases remained unmatched. CDR3 size: 16 residues. Per germline, CDR1 MNHEY and CDR2 SVGAGI. The DNA of the CDR3 is TGTGCCAGCAGTTTCCCGAGAGTGGGAGGGTCCTACGAGCAGTACTTC. Its protein product is CASSFPRVGGSYEQYF.

This chain connects TRBV9 to TRBJ1-1, with D possibly being TRBD1 (5 bases). This CDR3 spans 14 amino acids. CDR1 and CDR2 (germline): SGDLS, YYNGEE. V was clipped by 4 bases and J by 3 bases, with 13 bases between them. The CDR3 DNA is TGTGCCAGCAGCTCCCCGGGGGGAGACACTGAAGCTTTCTTT. This gives the protein CASSSPGGDTEAFF.

Of note for this clone: A junction boundary mismatches the germline segment, possibly from a read error. The chain links TRBV6-1 to TRBJ1-2, with 9 nucleotides matching TRBD1. The germline V gene encodes CDR1 MNHNS and CDR2 SASEGT. This CDR3 region has 14 residues. DNA of the CDR3: TGTGCCAACAGTGTGCGTGGGGACAGGGATGGCTACACCTTC. Protein: CANSVRGDRDGYTF.

The chain combines TRBV10-3 with TRBJ1-2, with 8 bases lining up with TRBD1. Germline CDR1 and CDR2: ENHRY and SYGVKD. The CDR3 is 15 residues long. Germline trimming cut 4 bases from V and 7 bases from J; bases unmatched to any gene: 11. This chain's CDR3 is CAISVKGTGSFGYTF. CDR3 nucleotides: TGTGCCATCAGTGTTAAAGGGACAGGTAGTTTTGGCTACACCTTC.

The genes are TRBV7-2 and TRBJ1-4, with TRBD1 as a possible D gene (6 bases). The germline V gene has CDR1 SGHTA and CDR2 FQGNSA. V was shortened by 5 bases and J by 2 bases, with 12 bases between the two germline ends. The CDR3 runs 15 residues. CDR3 residues: CASSPQGSTNEKLFF. DNA for the CDR3: TGTGCCAGCAGCCCGCAGGGGTCTACTAATGAAAAACTGTTTTTT.

This chain connects TRBV7-2 to TRBJ1-5, with a tentative D call TRBD1 (6 bases). This CDR3 has 16 residues. CDR1 and CDR2 (germline): SGHTA, FQGNSA. Trimming left V 2 bases short and J 2 bases short, with 13 bases between. The CDR3 spells CASSLNAGAGNQPQHF. CDR3 DNA: TGTGCCAGCAGCTTAAATGCGGGGGCAGGCAATCAGCCCCAGCATTTT.

This chain links TRBV7-7 with TRBJ2-5; TRBD2 matches at 8 bases. TRBJ2-7 explains the end of the DNA better; the J call may be wrong. The CDR3 contains 16 residues. Germline CDR1 reads SSHAT; CDR2 reads FNYEAQ (reference sequence). DNA for the CDR3: TGTGCCAGCAGCCCCCGAGGACTAGCTTCGATGAACGAGCAGTACTTC. Its protein product is CASSPRGLASMNEQYF.

The chain has TRBV2 and TRBJ2-3; D perhaps matches TRBD1 (6 bases). The ends were cut back, 5 bases at V and 0 bases at J, with 12 bases in the middle. The CDR3 totals 15 residues. Germline V gene sequence: CDR1 SNHLY, CDR2 FYNNEI. In DNA, the CDR3 is TGTGCCAGCAGTAGGACAGTTACTAGCACAGATACGCAGTATTTT. Translation: CASSRTVTSTDTQYF. The full variable domain, rest sourced from reference TRBV2 and TRBJ2-3, is EPEVTQTPSHQVTQMGQEVILRCVPISNHLYFYWYRQILGQKVEFLVSFYNNEISEKSEIFDDQFSVERPDGSNFTLKIRSTKLEDSAMYFCASSRTVTSTDTQYFGPGTRLTVL.

This clone appeared a single time. This chain links TRBV25-1 with TRBJ1-3, with 9 positions matching TRBD1. Germline V lookup: CDR1 MGHDK, CDR2 SYGVNS. The CDR3 is 17 residues long. V shed 3 bases and J 7 bases; nucleotides not matched to a gene: 13. The CDR3, as DNA: TGTGCCAGCAGTGATTCCCGCCCCGACAGGGGGGTCAACACCATATATTTT. Amino acids: CASSDSRPDRGVNTIYF. Full variable domain (missing parts from reference TRBV25-1 and TRBJ1-3): EADIYQTPRYLVIGTGKKITLECSQTMGHDKMYWYQQDPGMELHLIHYSYGVNSTEKGDLSSESTVSRIRTEHFPLTLESARPSHTSQYLCASSDSRPDRGVNTIYFGEGSWLTVV.

V is TRBV5-1 and J is TRBJ2-1; 10 nucleotides match TRBD2. The V and J ends lost 4 bases and 10 bases, in that order; junction bases with no gene match: 8. The CDR3 extends over 14 amino acids. The germline CDR1 and CDR2 sequences are SGHRS and YFSETQ. The CDR3 loop reads CASSVASGSREQFF. CDR3 sequence (DNA): TGCGCCAGCAGCGTGGCTAGCGGGAGCAGGGAGCAGTTCTTC.

Concerning this clone itself: Within the sample, other DNA sequences also encode this same CDR3. The chain has TRBV15 and TRBJ1-2; D ambiguous. The germline CDR1 and CDR2 sequences are LNHNV and YYDKDF (reference sequence). The ends were cut back, 0 bases at V and 2 bases at J, with 7 bases in the middle. The CDR3 runs 14 residues. In DNA, the CDR3 is TGTGCCACCAGCAGAGATCGAGGGAACTATGGCTACACCTTC. This sequence encodes CATSRDRGNYGYTF.